This passage covers 16 T cell receptor beta chains from one sample sequenced in a study of shared clonotypes between healthy human individuals (dated by TCRdb to about 2020). The library was generated by the immunoSEQ multiplex PCR assay. TCRdb took over this immuneACCESS table, retaining in-frame rearrangements with V and J assigned. Such tables are incomplete; in checked studies, under half of the missing clones stem from an unresolved V gene, and the remainder is unexplained. In all, the sample holds about 2 million clones, and around 95% of those were seen once. About 0.13% of the sample is held by the ten biggest clonotypes. Sequencing was performed on naive CD4+ T cells sorted from blood. The sample's cell subset or site label, in plain terms: CD45RA+ positively selected. These receptors originate from a man between 18 and 29 years old in good health.

The rearrangement uses TRBV7-2 and TRBJ1-3, with D tentatively TRBD1 (6 bases). The germline V and J ends were trimmed by 5 bases and 0 bases, with 17 bases remaining between them. CDR1 SGHTA and CDR2 FQGNSA come from the germline V gene. This CDR3 is built from 17 residues. CDR3 DNA: TGTGCCAGCAGCAACACCCTAGGGGGTCTCTCTGGAAACACCATATATTTT. Translating gives CASSNTLGGLSGNTIYF.

The V call is TRBV27, the J call TRBJ1-4; a weak D match, TRBD1 (6 bases). With 6 bases removed from V and 8 bases from J, the gap between germline ends came to 19 bases. The CDR3 runs 15 residues. CDR1 is MNHEY, CDR2 SMNVEV, per germline (reference sequence). The CDR3 DNA sequence: TGTGCCAGCAGGCTCCGAACAGGGTTGGGGGAAAAACTGTTTTTT. Its protein is CASRLRTGLGEKLFF.

The chain combines TRBV10-2 with TRBJ1-1; the D is unclear. With 6 bases removed from V and 1 base from J, the gap between germline ends came to 15 bases. The CDR3 has 15 residues. Germline CDR1 WSHSY, CDR2 SAAADI. CDR3 DNA sequence: TGCGCCAGCAGGTCACAGCCGAGTGCGAACACTGAAGCTTTCTTT. This sequence encodes CASRSQPSANTEAFF.

To note about this clone: The sample carries other DNA sequences with the same CDR3. J is TRBJ2-3 and V is TRBV19; D unresolved. The germline V gene encodes CDR1 LNHDA and CDR2 SQIVND (reference sequence). Deletions cut 2 bases from V and 6 bases from J, with 3 bases between. The CDR3 covers 11 residues. In DNA form, the CDR3 reads TGTGCCAGTAGTATAAGGGATACGCAGTATTTT. Translating gives CASSIRDTQYF.

To note about this clone: This CDR3 is also generated by other DNA sequences in the sample. This rearrangement joins TRBV5-1 to TRBJ2-1; 8 bases are shared with TRBD1. The CDR3 runs to 16 residues. The V and J ends lost 4 bases and 0 bases, in that order; junction bases with no gene match: 6. Germline CDR1 is SGHRS and CDR2 is YFSETQ. Written as DNA, the CDR3 is TGCGCCAGCAGCCCCGGGACAGGTAGCTCCTACAATGAGCAGTTCTTC. This codes for CASSPGTGSSYNEQFF.

This sequence joins TRBV19 and TRBJ1-5; no clear D gene. Germline CDR1 reads LNHDA; CDR2 reads SQIVND (reference sequence). The V and J ends lost 1 base and 1 base respectively, with 8 bases between them. This CDR3 is built from 15 residues. The CDR3 is CASSIARLSNQPQHF. For the CDR3, the DNA is TGTGCCAGTAGTATAGCACGGTTAAGCAATCAGCCCCAGCATTTT.

The chain links TRBV5-1 to TRBJ2-1; 14 bases map to TRBD2. This CDR3 is 16 amino acids long. The germline gives CDR1 SGHRS, CDR2 YFSETQ. With V trimmed by 6 bases and J by 7 bases, 9 bases remained unmatched. The CDR3 sequence: CASTPTGTSGGNEQFF. As DNA, the CDR3 is TGCGCCAGCACCCCAACCGGGACTAGCGGGGGTAATGAGCAGTTCTTC. The full variable domain, in which reference TRBV5-1 and TRBJ2-1 provide the parts outside the CDR3, is KAGVTQTPRYLIKTRGQQVTLSCSPISGHRSVSWYQQTPGQGLQFLFEYFSETQRNKGNFPGRFSGRQFSNSRSEMNVSTLELGDSALYLCASTPTGTSGGNEQFFGPGTRLTVL.

V gene TRBV2 combines with J gene TRBJ1-6; D is uncertain. Per the germline V gene, CDR1 is SNHLY and CDR2 is FYNNEI. Trimming removed 5 bases from V and 5 bases from J, with 13 bases in between. The CDR3 consists of 15 residues. The CDR3 protein is CASSPRWGDNSPLHF. CDR3 DNA: TGTGCCAGCAGTCCCCGGTGGGGAGATAATTCACCCCTCCACTTT.

This chain joins TRBV5-8 and TRBJ1-5; D is perhaps TRBD1 (5 bases). CDR1 SGHTS and CDR2 YDEGEE come from the germline V gene. The CDR3 runs 16 residues. V lost 4 bases and J lost 5, with 19 bases in between. DNA for the CDR3: TGTGCCAGCAGCCAGGAGCCTCAGGGTATACATCAGCCCCAGCATTTT. Protein: CASSQEPQGIHQPQHF.

This clone was seen once. Other DNA sequences from this sample encode an identical CDR3 as well. The rearrangement joins TRBV6-5 to TRBJ2-7; 7 bases are shared with TRBD1. The germline CDR1 and CDR2 sequences are MNHEY and SVGAGI. V was clipped by 5 bases and J by 2 bases; unmatched bases: 6. This CDR3 is built from 14 residues. The CDR3 DNA is TGTGCCAGCAGTCTAGGACAGGCTACCTACGAGCAGTACTTC. As protein: CASSLGQATYEQYF.

The rearrangement links TRBV10-3 to TRBJ2-7, with 9 nucleotides matching TRBD2. Unmatched junction bases numbered 5, after V lost 9 bases and J lost 2 bases. The CDR3 consists of 13 residues. Germline CDR1 ENHRY, CDR2 SYGVKD. The CDR3 sequence is CAIGTSLAYEQYF. The CDR3 region has the DNA TGTGCCATTGGGACTAGCCTGGCCTACGAGCAGTACTTC.

Notes on this clone: This specimen includes other DNA sequences encoding the same CDR3. The chain employs TRBV5-4 and TRBJ1-6; D is unclear. Looked up from germline, CDR1 is SGHNT and CDR2 is YYREEE (reference sequence). The CDR3 spans 12 residues. V lost 1 base and J 7 bases, leaving 3 bases between the germline ends. CDR3 coding DNA: TGTGCCAGCAGCTTGTCAAATTCACCCCTCCACTTT. It specifies CASSLSNSPLHF.

CDR3 amino acids: CAWTGTEAGYNEQFF. CDR3 in DNA: TGTGCCTGGACCGGAACGGAGGCGGGATACAATGAGCAGTTCTTC. The chain uses TRBV30 and TRBJ2-1, with D possibly TRBD2 on 6 matching bases. V was clipped by 4 bases and J by 4 bases, with 17 bases between them. This CDR3 is built from 15 residues. Germline V gives CDR1 GTSNPN, CDR2 SVGIG (reference sequence).

This chain uses TRBV5-6 with TRBJ2-3, with D uncertain. CDR3 length: 13 residues. Germline CDR1 and CDR2: SGHDT and YYEEEE. Trimming removed 6 bases at V and 2 bases at J, with 10 bases between. CDR3 residues: CASISPYTDTQYF. The CDR3 DNA reads as TGTGCCAGCATTTCTCCTTACACAGATACGCAGTATTTT.

In this sample, this clone turned up once. V and J are TRBV6-1 and TRBJ1-2, with a weak D call TRBD1 (5 bases). V was cut by 3 bases and J by 4 bases, with 12 bases left in between. Germline values: CDR1 MNHNS, CDR2 SASEGT. The CDR3 sequence is 14 residues long. In DNA, the CDR3 is TGTGCCAGCAGTGATTCTTGGCAGGGCTATGGCTACACCTTC. Translation: CASSDSWQGYGYTF.

This clone was recorded only once. The CDR3 loop is CASRFVNQPQHF. The CDR3 coding sequence is TGTGCCAGCCGTTTCGTCAATCAGCCCCAGCATTTT. The rearrangement links TRBV6-6 to TRBJ1-5; D not resolved. The CDR3 is 12 amino acids. In germline, CDR1 is MNHNY, CDR2 SVGAGI (reference sequence). The V and J ends lost 8 bases and 3 bases respectively, with 8 bases between them.